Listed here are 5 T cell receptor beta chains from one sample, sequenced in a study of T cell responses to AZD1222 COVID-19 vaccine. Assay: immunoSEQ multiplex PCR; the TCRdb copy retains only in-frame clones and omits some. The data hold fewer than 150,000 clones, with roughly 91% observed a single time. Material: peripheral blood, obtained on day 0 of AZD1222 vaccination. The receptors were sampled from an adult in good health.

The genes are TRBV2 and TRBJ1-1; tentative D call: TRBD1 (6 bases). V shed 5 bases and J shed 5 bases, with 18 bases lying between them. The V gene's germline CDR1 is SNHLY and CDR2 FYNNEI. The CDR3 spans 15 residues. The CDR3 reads CASSPPRGGGTEAFF. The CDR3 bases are TGTGCCAGCAGTCCTCCCCGAGGGGGTGGAACTGAAGCTTTCTTT.

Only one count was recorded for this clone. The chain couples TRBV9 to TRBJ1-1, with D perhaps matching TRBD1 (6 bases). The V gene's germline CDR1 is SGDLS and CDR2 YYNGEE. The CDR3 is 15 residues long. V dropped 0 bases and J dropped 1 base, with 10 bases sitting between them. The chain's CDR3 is CASSVGGARNTEAFF. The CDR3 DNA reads TGTGCCAGCAGCGTAGGGGGGGCCAGGAACACTGAAGCTTTCTTT.

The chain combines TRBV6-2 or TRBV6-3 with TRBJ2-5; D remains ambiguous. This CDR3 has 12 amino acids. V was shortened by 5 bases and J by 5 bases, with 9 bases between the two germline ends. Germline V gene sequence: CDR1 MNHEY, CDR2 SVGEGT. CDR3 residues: CASSLLRETQYF. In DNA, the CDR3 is TGTGCCAGCAGTCTGCTTCGGGAGACCCAGTACTTC.

The CDR3 nucleotides read TGCGCCAGCAGCCAAGAGGGGCCCAATCAGCCCCAGCATTTT. It yields the protein CASSQEGPNQPQHF. The genes are TRBV4-1 and TRBJ1-5; D is perhaps TRBD1 (5 bases). Between the trimmed V and J ends, which lost 0 bases and 3 bases, there was a span of 6 bases. Germline V gene lookup returns CDR1 MGHRA and CDR2 YSYEKL. This CDR3 has 14 residues.

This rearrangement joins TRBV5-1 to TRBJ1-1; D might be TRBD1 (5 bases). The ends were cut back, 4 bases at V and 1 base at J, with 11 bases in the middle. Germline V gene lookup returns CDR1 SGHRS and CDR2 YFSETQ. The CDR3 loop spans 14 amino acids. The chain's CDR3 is CASSEGVGNTEAFF. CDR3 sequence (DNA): TGCGCCAGCAGCGAAGGGGTAGGGAACACTGAAGCTTTCTTT.